This T cell receptor (beta chain) was identified during a study of cytomegalovirus exposure and HLA in healthy donors. CDR1 and CDR2 (germline): MGHRA, YSYEKL. V lost 1 base and J lost 5; bases outside the gene matches: 3. This CDR3 is built from 14 residues. The PCR had 60 Vbeta and 13 Jbeta primers. Assay: immunoSEQ multiplex PCR; the TCRdb copy retains only in-frame clones and omits some. The top ten hold 3.8% of the sample, which has over 200,000 clones, 70% to 80% seen once. The specimen was PBMCs. The sequence was obtained from a male donor in good health and CMV-seronegative. J is TRBJ2-7 and V is TRBV4-1; 9 bases map to TRBD1. CDR3 amino acids: CASSQGDRVHEQYF. In DNA form, the CDR3 reads TGCGCCAGCAGCCAAGGGGACAGGGTCCACGAGCAGTACTTC.